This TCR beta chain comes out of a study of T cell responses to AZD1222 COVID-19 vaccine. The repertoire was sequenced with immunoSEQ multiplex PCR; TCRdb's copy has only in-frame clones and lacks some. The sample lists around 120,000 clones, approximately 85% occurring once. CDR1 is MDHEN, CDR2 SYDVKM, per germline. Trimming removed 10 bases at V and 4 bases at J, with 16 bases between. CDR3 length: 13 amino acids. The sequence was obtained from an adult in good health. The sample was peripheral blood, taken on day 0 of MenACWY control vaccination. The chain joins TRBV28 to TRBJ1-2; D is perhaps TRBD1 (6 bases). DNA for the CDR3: TGTGCCACCCCCCCGAGGGACACCTATGGCTACACCTTC. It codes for CATPPRDTYGYTF.